What follows are 12 T cell receptor beta chains derived from one specimen sequenced in a study of blood T cell repertoires in COVID-19. Sequencing was performed with immunoSEQ multiplex PCR; in TCRdb, only in-frame clones are kept and a portion is missing. The table includes roughly 350,000 clones, 92% detected once. Input material: PBMCs or T cells enriched from blood (not recorded which). The source of these receptors is a woman aged 30 to 39 who had recovered from COVID-19.

The J gene is TRBJ1-6, the V gene TRBV28; the D is unclear. Germline values: CDR1 MDHEN, CDR2 SYDVKM. The CDR3 covers 16 residues. V was pared by 6 bases and J by 8 bases, with 20 bases between. The CDR3 region has the DNA TGTGCCAGCAGGCCCCCCCTGGGCTACCGATATTCACCCCTCCACTTT. This encodes CASRPPLGYRYSPLHF.

V and J are TRBV5-5 and TRBJ1-1; 12 nucleotides align to TRBD1. With 4 bases clipped from V and 2 bases from J, the junction kept 3 bases outside the gene matches. The CDR3 covers 15 residues. Germline values: CDR1 SGHKS, CDR2 YYEKEE (reference sequence). The CDR3 DNA is TGTGCCAGCAGCGGGACAGGGGGCAGTAACACTGAAGCTTTCTTT. It yields the protein CASSGTGGSNTEAFF.

This clone was counted a single time. The DNA of the CDR3 is TGTGCCAGCAGCTTAGCGCGGGCAGGGGGCTGGGACACCATATATTTT. Translated: CASSLARAGGWDTIYF. The chain is built from TRBV7-2 and TRBJ1-3; TRBD1 matches at 8 bases. Germline trimming cut 0 bases from V and 8 bases from J; bases unmatched to any gene: 9. CDR1 and CDR2 (germline): SGHTA, FQGNSA. The length of the CDR3 is 16 residues.

The rearrangement joins TRBV7-9 to TRBJ1-1; 9 nucleotides match TRBD1. Germline V gene data show CDR1 as SEHNR and CDR2 as FQNEAQ (reference sequence). The ends lost 4 bases at V and 1 base at J; junction bases unmatched: 10. The CDR3 covers 17 residues. CDR3 sequence (DNA): TGTGCCAGCAGCTCCAGCCAGGGGACAGGGAAGAACACTGAAGCTTTCTTT. Its translation: CASSSSQGTGKNTEAFF.

The rearrangement uses TRBV7-2 and TRBJ1-6; D possibly corresponds to TRBD1 (5 bases). This CDR3 comprises 13 residues. V lost 4 bases, J lost 9 bases, and 10 bases lay in between. From germline, CDR1 is SGHTA and CDR2 FQGNSA. CDR3 sequence: CASSWGGISPLHF. The CDR3 nucleotides read TGTGCCAGCAGCTGGGGGGGGATTTCACCCCTCCACTTT. The full variable domain, completed using reference TRBV7-2 and TRBJ1-6, is GAGVSQSPSNKVTEKGKDVELRCDPISGHTALYWYRQSLGQGLEFLIYFQGNSAPDKSGLPSDRFSAERTGGSVSTLTIQRTQQEDSAVYLCASSWGGISPLHFGNGTRLTVT.

The rearrangement uses TRBV7-2 and TRBJ2-7; TRBD1 is a possible D gene (6 bases). This CDR3 is 14 amino acids long. The V end was cut by 1 base, the J end by 3 bases, with 10 bases between. Germline CDR1 and CDR2: SGHTA and FQGNSA. CDR3 DNA sequence: TGTGCCAGCAGCTTAGTTTGGACAGACTACGAGCAGTACTTC. This codes for CASSLVWTDYEQYF. Based on the CDR3 plus reference TRBV7-2 and TRBJ2-7, the full variable domain is GAGVSQSPSNKVTEKGKDVELRCDPISGHTALYWYRQSLGQGLEFLIYFQGNSAPDKSGLPSDRFSAERTGGSVSTLTIQRTQQEDSAVYLCASSLVWTDYEQYFGPGTRLTVT.

This chain uses TRBV9 with TRBJ2-3, with a weak D call TRBD1 (6 bases). In germline, CDR1 is SGDLS, CDR2 YYNGEE. Deletions cut 5 bases from V and 0 bases from J, with 19 bases between. This CDR3 region has 17 residues. The CDR3 sequence is CASSVDSNNPSTDTQYF. The DNA of the CDR3 is TGTGCCAGCAGTGTGGACAGCAATAATCCCAGCACAGATACGCAGTATTTT.

This chain joins TRBV5-1 and TRBJ2-1; 9 positions agree with TRBD2. The germline V gene encodes CDR1 SGHRS and CDR2 YFSETQ. This CDR3 spans 15 amino acids. V lost 7 bases and J lost 5; bases outside the gene matches: 10. The CDR3 DNA follows: TGCGCCAGCGGGGTGGGAGCGGGAGGTCACAATGAGCAGTTCTTC. It is translated as CASGVGAGGHNEQFF.

The rearrangement joins TRBV9 to TRBJ2-3, with TRBD2 identical over 14 bases. The trim removed 4 bases at V and 5 bases at J, leaving 6 bases unmatched. CDR3 length: 16 amino acids. CDR1 SGDLS and CDR2 YYNGEE come from the germline V gene. The CDR3 spells CASSYGTSGRKDTQYF. The DNA of the CDR3 is TGTGCCAGCAGCTACGGGACTAGCGGGAGAAAAGATACGCAGTATTTT. Drawing the rest from reference TRBV9 and TRBJ2-3, the complete variable domain is DSGVTQTPKHLITATGQRVTLRCSPRSGDLSVYWYQQSLDQGLQFLIQYYNGEERAKGNILERFSAQQFPDLHSELNLSSLELGDSALYFCASSYGTSGRKDTQYFGPGTRLTVL.

The chain links TRBV28 to TRBJ2-7; 12 nucleotides align to TRBD1. The germline gives CDR1 MDHEN, CDR2 SYDVKM. J was trimmed by 5 bases and V by 6 bases; bases with no gene match: 8. The CDR3 length is 15 residues. CDR3 amino acids: CASSPPGTGGNEQYF. Written as DNA, the CDR3 is TGTGCCAGCAGCCCTCCCGGGACAGGGGGCAACGAGCAGTACTTC.

The table lists this clone with a count of one. J is TRBJ2-2 and V is TRBV13; D is perhaps TRBD2 (7 bases). Germline V gene lookup returns CDR1 PRHDT and CDR2 FYEKMQ (reference sequence). The CDR3 covers 14 residues. V was clipped by 3 bases and J by 11 bases, with 16 bases between them. DNA for the CDR3: TGTGCCAGCAGCTTTCTTGAAGGGGGGGTTGAGCTGTTTTTT. Its translation is CASSFLEGGVELFF.

The chain uses TRBV6-6 and TRBJ1-5, with 7 nucleotides matching TRBD1. With 5 bases clipped from V and 0 bases from J, the junction kept 10 bases outside the gene matches. Germline V gene lookup returns CDR1 MNHNY and CDR2 SVGAGI (reference sequence). The CDR3 length is 17 residues. In DNA, the CDR3 is TGTGCCAGCAGTCTCAAGGGGACAGACTATAGCAATCAGCCCCAGCATTTT. It is translated as CASSLKGTDYSNQPQHF.